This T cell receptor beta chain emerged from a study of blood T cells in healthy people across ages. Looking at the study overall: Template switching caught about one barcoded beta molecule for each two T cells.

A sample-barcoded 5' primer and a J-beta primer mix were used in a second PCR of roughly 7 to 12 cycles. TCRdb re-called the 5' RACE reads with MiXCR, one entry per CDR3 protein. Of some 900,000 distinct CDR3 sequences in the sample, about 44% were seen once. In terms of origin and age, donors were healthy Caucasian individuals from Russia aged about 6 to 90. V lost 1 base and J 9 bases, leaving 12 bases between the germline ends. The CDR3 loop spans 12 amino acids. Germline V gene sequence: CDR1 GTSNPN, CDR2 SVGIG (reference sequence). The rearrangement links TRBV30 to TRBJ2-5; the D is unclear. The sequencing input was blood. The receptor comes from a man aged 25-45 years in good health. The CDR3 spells CAWSAQGRAQYF. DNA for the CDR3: TGTGCCTGGAGTGCCCAAGGAAGAGCCCAGTACTTC.